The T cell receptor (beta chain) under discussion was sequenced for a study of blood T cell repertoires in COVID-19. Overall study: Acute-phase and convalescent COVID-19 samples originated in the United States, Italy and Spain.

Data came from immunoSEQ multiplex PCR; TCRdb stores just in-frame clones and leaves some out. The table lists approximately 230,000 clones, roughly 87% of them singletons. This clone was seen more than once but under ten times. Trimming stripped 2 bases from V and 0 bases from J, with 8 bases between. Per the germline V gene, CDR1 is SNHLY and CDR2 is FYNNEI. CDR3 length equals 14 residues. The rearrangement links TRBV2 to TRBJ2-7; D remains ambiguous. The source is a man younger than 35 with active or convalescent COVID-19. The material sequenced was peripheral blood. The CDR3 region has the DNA TGTGCCAGCAGTGAATCTCCCCGCTCCTACGAGCAGTACTTC. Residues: CASSESPRSYEQYF.